The 8 T cell receptor beta chains listed next were all sequenced from one sample in a study of OX40 agonist ivuxolimab in advanced cancers. Only in-frame clones appear in the TCRdb table, and some are missing; sequencing was by immunoSEQ multiplex PCR. The profile shows roughly 100,000 clones, 75% to 95% of them singletons. The sequencing used CD4+ or CD8+ T cells sorted from blood, collected in a trial of the OX40 agonist ivuxolimab. These receptors were collected from an adult with an advanced solid tumor such as melanoma, head and neck, liver or kidney cancer.

The rearrangement uses TRBV28 and TRBJ1-3, with D possibly TRBD1 on 5 matching bases. V was cut by 11 bases and J by 3 bases, with 14 bases left in between. The germline CDR1 and CDR2 sequences are MDHEN and SYDVKM. The CDR3 totals 13 residues. The DNA for the CDR3 is TGTGCCGGCGCGGACAATCTTGGAAACACCATATATTTT. This gives the protein CAGADNLGNTIYF.

V gene TRBV6-5 combines with J gene TRBJ1-2; no firm D call. The CDR3 totals 15 residues. Germline V gene lookup returns CDR1 MNHEY and CDR2 SVGAGI. Deletions cut 8 bases from V and 3 bases from J, with 19 bases between. The DNA for the CDR3 is TGTGCCAGCCGCACAATGGGCACCGCCTACTATGGCTACACCTTC. This translates into CASRTMGTAYYGYTF.

This chain uses TRBV10-3 with TRBJ1-2; D ambiguous. The CDR3 has 11 amino acids. Germline-derived CDR1 and CDR2 are ENHRY and SYGVKD. Trimming pared 5 bases from V and 5 bases from J, leaving 6 bases between. The CDR3 DNA is TGTGCCATCAGTCAGGAATATGGCTACACCTTC. Protein product: CAISQEYGYTF.

The chain links TRBV7-2 to TRBJ1-4; D remains unclear. V was shortened by 5 bases and J by 4 bases, with 17 bases between the two germline ends. The CDR3 runs to 16 residues. Germline-derived CDR1 and CDR2 are SGHTA and FQGNSA. The chain's CDR3 is CASSAQSGEGNEKLFF. In nucleotides, the CDR3 is TGTGCCAGCAGCGCACAGAGCGGGGAGGGTAATGAAAAACTGTTTTTT. The variable domain in full, completed from reference TRBV7-2 and TRBJ1-4, reads GAGVSQSPSNKVTEKGKDVELRCDPISGHTALYWYRQSLGQGLEFLIYFQGNSAPDKSGLPSDRFSAERTGGSVSTLTIQRTQQEDSAVYLCASSAQSGEGNEKLFFGSGTQLSVL.

The V call is TRBV21-1, the J call TRBJ2-7; the table's D call TRBD2 went unverified against the DNA. TRBV21-1 is an annotated pseudogene. This CDR3 comprises 11 residues. This CDR3 reads CASGLGSEQYF. DNA for the CDR3: TGTGCCAGCGGGCTCGGGAGCGAGCAGTACTTC.

In nucleotides, the CDR3 is TGCAGCGTTGATAACGCGCTACTTGGGGAGACCCAGTACTTC. Its protein is CSVDNALLGETQYF. The genes are TRBV29-1 and TRBJ2-5; D is undetermined. The germline CDR1 and CDR2 sequences are SQVTM and ANQGSEA. Deletions cut 3 bases from V and 5 bases from J, with 16 bases between. This CDR3 comprises 14 residues.

The V call is TRBV18, the J call TRBJ1-1; unclear D gene. Germline CDR1 and CDR2: KGHSH and LQKENI. There are 16 residues in the CDR3. The V end was cut by 6 bases, the J end by 4 bases, with 21 bases between. The CDR3 DNA sequence: TGTGCCAGCTCTCCCCTCGAGCGAATTCGAAGCACTGAAGCTTTCTTT. This encodes CASSPLERIRSTEAFF.

The chain recombines TRBV7-9 with TRBJ2-3; TRBD1 or TRBD2 may be the D gene (5 bases each). The V gene's germline CDR1 is SEHNR and CDR2 FQNEAQ (reference sequence). V was shortened by 5 bases and J by 9 bases, with 21 bases between the two germline ends. The CDR3 runs 15 residues. CDR3 sequence: CASSLYLGGGETQYF. The CDR3 DNA sequence: TGTGCCAGCAGCCTATATCTAGGTGGGGGAGAGACGCAGTATTTT.